This record covers a single T cell receptor beta chain. The antigen is not known. TCRdb processed the RT-PCR reads anew with MiXCR; each CDR3 protein has one entry. The sample includes fewer than 700,000 distinct CDR3 sequences, over 10% of them seen just once. This entry comes from a study of response to subunit inactivated influenza vaccine. Findings and limits, study-wide: Every seasonal influenza vaccination brings in few new T cells, the authors suggested.

The CDR3 has 15 amino acids. Germline CDR1 SEHNR, CDR2 FQNEAQ (reference sequence). V was shortened by 1 base and J by 6 bases, with 16 bases between the two germline ends. The sample was PBMCs from blood, taken 45 days after vaccination. This chain links TRBV7-9 with TRBJ2-7, with D possibly matching TRBD2 (5 bases). The receptor was isolated from a man in his fifties or sixties who received an inactivated influenza vaccine. The CDR3 sequence: CASSLVWPHEGEQYF. The CDR3, as DNA: TGTGCCAGCAGCTTAGTGTGGCCCCATGAGGGCGAGCAGTACTTC.